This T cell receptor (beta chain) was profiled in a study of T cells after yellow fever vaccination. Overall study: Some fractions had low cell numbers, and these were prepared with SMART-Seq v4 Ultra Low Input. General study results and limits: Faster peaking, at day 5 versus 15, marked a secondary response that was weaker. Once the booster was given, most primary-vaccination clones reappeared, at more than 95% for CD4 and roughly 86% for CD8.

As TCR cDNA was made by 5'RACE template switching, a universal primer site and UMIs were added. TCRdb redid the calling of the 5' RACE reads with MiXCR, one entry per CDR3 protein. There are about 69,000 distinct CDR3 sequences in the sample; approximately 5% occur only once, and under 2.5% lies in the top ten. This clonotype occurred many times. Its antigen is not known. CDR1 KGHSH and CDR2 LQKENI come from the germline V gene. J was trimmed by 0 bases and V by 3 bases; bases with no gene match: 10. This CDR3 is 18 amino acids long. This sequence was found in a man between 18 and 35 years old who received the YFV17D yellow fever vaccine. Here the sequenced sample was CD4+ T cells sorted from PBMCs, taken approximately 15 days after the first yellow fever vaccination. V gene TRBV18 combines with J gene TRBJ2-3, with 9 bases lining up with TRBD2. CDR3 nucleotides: TGTGCCAGCTCACCTAATGGGCTAGCGGGAATTAGCACAGATACGCAGTATTTT. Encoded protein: CASSPNGLAGISTDTQYF. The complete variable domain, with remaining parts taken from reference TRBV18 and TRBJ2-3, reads NAGVMQNPRHLVRRRGQEARLRCSPMKGHSHVYWYRQLPEEGLKFMVYLQKENIIDESGMPKERFSAEFPKEGPSILRIQQVVRGDSAAYFCASSPNGLAGISTDTQYFGPGTRLTVL.